Listed below are T cell receptor beta chains from one sample, sequenced in a study of OX40 agonist ivuxolimab in advanced cancers. Measured with immunoSEQ multiplex PCR; TCRdb has only the in-frame clones, and not every one. The sample has under 90,000 clones; roughly 86% are singletons. Sequenced here: CD4+ or CD8+ T cells sorted from blood, sampled in a trial of the OX40 agonist ivuxolimab. The source of these receptors is an adult with an advanced solid tumor such as melanoma, head and neck, liver or kidney cancer. Both conserved end residues are part of each CDR3. Fields, in order: D gene, V gene, clone size, J gene, CDR3 DNA, CDR3 protein. A D gene is named only where the DNA matches it firmly. Not every row has a clone size; where given, it reads once, few, many or a size class.

d_call: TRBD1
v_call: TRBV29-1
clone_size: -
j_call: TRBJ1-2
cdr3_nt: TGCAGCGTTGAAGATTGGGACAGGCTTAACTATGGCTACACCTTC
cdr3_aa: CSVEDWDRLNYGYTF

d_call: TRBD1
v_call: TRBV5-1
clone_size: -
j_call: TRBJ2-7
cdr3_nt: TGCGCCAGCAGCTTGGAACAGGGGGTATACGAGCAGTACTTC
cdr3_aa: CASSLEQGVYEQYF

d_call: -
v_call: TRBV6-1
clone_size: once
j_call: TRBJ2-5
cdr3_nt: TGTGCCAGCAGTGAATCTGGATGGGAGACCCAGTACTTC
cdr3_aa: CASSESGWETQYF

d_call: -
v_call: TRBV5-1
clone_size: -
j_call: TRBJ2-7
cdr3_nt: TGCGCCAGCAGCCTAACCGACAGGAAATACGAGCAGTACTTC
cdr3_aa: CASSLTDRKYEQYF

d_call: -
v_call: TRBV4-1
clone_size: -
j_call: TRBJ1-1
cdr3_nt: TGCGCCAGCAGGTACCCCGGAGATCGGAACACTGAAGCTTTCTTT
cdr3_aa: CASRYPGDRNTEAFF

d_call: -
v_call: TRBV6-5
clone_size: -
j_call: TRBJ1-2
cdr3_nt: TGTGCCAGCAAGCAGGGCGGCGCTTATGGCTACACCTTC
cdr3_aa: CASKQGGAYGYTF

d_call: -
v_call: TRBV29-1
clone_size: -
j_call: TRBJ2-3
cdr3_nt: TGCAGCGTTGGGGCGGAAAGTACGCAGTATTTT
cdr3_aa: CSVGAESTQYF

d_call: -
v_call: TRBV28
clone_size: -
j_call: TRBJ2-1
cdr3_nt: TGTGCCAGCATCCACCATGGCAGAACAGATGAGCAGTTCTTC
cdr3_aa: CASIHHGRTDEQFF

d_call: -
v_call: TRBV11-2
clone_size: few
j_call: TRBJ2-7
cdr3_nt: TGTGCCAGCAGCAGAATCCCGGGACCCTACGAGCAGTACTTC
cdr3_aa: CASSRIPGPYEQYF

d_call: TRBD1
v_call: TRBV11-3
clone_size: -
j_call: TRBJ2-2
cdr3_nt: TGTGCCAGCAGCTCAGGACAGGGGGACACCGGGGAGCTGTTTTTT
cdr3_aa: CASSSGQGDTGELFF

d_call: -
v_call: TRBV5-1
clone_size: -
j_call: TRBJ2-7
cdr3_nt: TGCGCCAGCAGCTTGGGCGAGACTGGCCAGAGAGGGCAGTACTTC
cdr3_aa: CASSLGETGQRGQYF

d_call: TRBD2
v_call: TRBV10-3
clone_size: -
j_call: TRBJ2-5
cdr3_nt: TGTGCCATCAGTGCAGCGGGAAGTGAGGAGACCCAGTACTTC
cdr3_aa: CAISAAGSEETQYF

d_call: -
v_call: TRBV7-2
clone_size: -
j_call: TRBJ1-5
cdr3_nt: TGTGCCAGCAGCCGGGGGCATGCTCAGCCCCAGCATTTT
cdr3_aa: CASSRGHAQPQHF

d_call: TRBD1
v_call: TRBV11-3
clone_size: -
j_call: TRBJ2-2
cdr3_nt: TGTGCCAGTTCCGGGACAGGTCACACCGGGGAGCTGTTTTTT
cdr3_aa: CASSGTGHTGELFF

d_call: TRBD1
v_call: TRBV30
clone_size: few
j_call: TRBJ1-1
cdr3_nt: TGTGCCTGGAGTCCTTGGACAGGACCGAACACTGAAGCTTTCTTT
cdr3_aa: CAWSPWTGPNTEAFF

d_call: -
v_call: TRBV5-1
clone_size: -
j_call: TRBJ2-2
cdr3_nt: TGCGCCAGCAGCCCCGACAGGGGGGAGCTGTTTTTT
cdr3_aa: CASSPDRGELFF

d_call: -
v_call: TRBV5-1
clone_size: few
j_call: TRBJ1-3
cdr3_nt: TGCGCCAGCAGCTTGGAGGGAAACACCATATATTTT
cdr3_aa: CASSLEGNTIYF

d_call: TRBD1
v_call: TRBV10-3
clone_size: -
j_call: TRBJ1-3
cdr3_nt: TGTGCCATCAGCGGACAGGAGGGTCGAGGAGACACCATATATTTT
cdr3_aa: CAISGQEGRGDTIYF

d_call: -
v_call: TRBV2
clone_size: few
j_call: TRBJ1-2
cdr3_nt: TGTGCCAGCCCGGGACAATCATGGAACTATGGCTACACCTTC
cdr3_aa: CASPGQSWNYGYTF

d_call: TRBD2
v_call: TRBV6-1
clone_size: -
j_call: TRBJ2-7
cdr3_nt: TGTGCCAGCAGTGCCCGCCGGGCGGGAGACGCCGAGCAGTACTTC
cdr3_aa: CASSARRAGDAEQYF

d_call: -
v_call: TRBV12-5
clone_size: -
j_call: TRBJ2-2
cdr3_nt: TGTGCTAGTGGTTTGGTACTGGGGGTAGCGAACACCGGGGAGCTGTTTTTT
cdr3_aa: CASGLVLGVANTGELFF

d_call: -
v_call: TRBV11-3
clone_size: -
j_call: TRBJ1-1
cdr3_nt: TGTGCCAGCAGCCTCGGGGTGAACACTGAAGCTTTCTTT
cdr3_aa: CASSLGVNTEAFF

d_call: -
v_call: TRBV30
clone_size: once
j_call: TRBJ1-4
cdr3_nt: TGTGCCTGGATGGTGGCTTCTGCGGGGAATGAAAAACTGTTTTTT
cdr3_aa: CAWMVASAGNEKLFF

d_call: TRBD2
v_call: TRBV5-1
clone_size: -
j_call: TRBJ2-3
cdr3_nt: TGCGCCAGCAGCTTAACCCTAGCGGGGGTTAGCACAGATACGCAGTATTTT
cdr3_aa: CASSLTLAGVSTDTQYF

d_call: TRBD1
v_call: TRBV27
clone_size: -
j_call: TRBJ2-2
cdr3_nt: TGTGCCAGCGGACGGGACAGGGCCTCGAACACCGGGGAGCTGTTTTTT
cdr3_aa: CASGRDRASNTGELFF

d_call: TRBD1
v_call: TRBV28
clone_size: few
j_call: TRBJ1-2
cdr3_nt: TGTGCCAGCATTACGACAGGGGGCAACTATGGCTACACCTTC
cdr3_aa: CASITTGGNYGYTF

d_call: TRBD2
v_call: TRBV2
clone_size: few
j_call: TRBJ2-3
cdr3_nt: TGTGCCAGCAGTGACGTGGGGGGGGAGGCAGATACGCAGTATTTT
cdr3_aa: CASSDVGGEADTQYF

d_call: -
v_call: TRBV5-5
clone_size: medium-sized
j_call: TRBJ2-7
cdr3_nt: TGTGCCAGCAGCTTGCCCCTGAACTACGAGCAGTACTTC
cdr3_aa: CASSLPLNYEQYF

d_call: -
v_call: TRBV27
clone_size: -
j_call: TRBJ1-3
cdr3_nt: TGTGCCAGCAGCCGAGGGAACTCTGGAAACACCATATATTTT
cdr3_aa: CASSRGNSGNTIYF

d_call: -
v_call: TRBV19
clone_size: -
j_call: TRBJ1-1
cdr3_nt: TGTGCCAGTAGTTGGGCCAGCTTGAACACTGAAGCTTTCTTT
cdr3_aa: CASSWASLNTEAFF

d_call: TRBD1
v_call: TRBV7-2
clone_size: -
j_call: TRBJ2-3
cdr3_nt: TGTGCCAGCAGCCGAATGACAGGGACAGATACGCAGTATTTT
cdr3_aa: CASSRMTGTDTQYF

d_call: -
v_call: TRBV2
clone_size: -
j_call: TRBJ1-6
cdr3_nt: TGTGCCAGCAGTGTGCAGGTCGGTTCACCCCTCCACTTT
cdr3_aa: CASSVQVGSPLHF

d_call: TRBD1
v_call: TRBV15
clone_size: -
j_call: TRBJ1-3
cdr3_nt: TGTGCCACCAGCACCTCCCGGGACAGGGGAAACACCATATATTTT
cdr3_aa: CATSTSRDRGNTIYF

d_call: -
v_call: TRBV29-1
clone_size: -
j_call: TRBJ2-3
cdr3_nt: TGCAGCGTAGCCGGGACCACTAGCACAGATACGCAGTATTTT
cdr3_aa: CSVAGTTSTDTQYF

d_call: -
v_call: TRBV6-6
clone_size: -
j_call: TRBJ1-1
cdr3_nt: TGTGCCAGCAGTTACGACACTGAAGCTTTCTTT
cdr3_aa: CASSYDTEAFF

d_call: TRBD1
v_call: TRBV27
clone_size: -
j_call: TRBJ2-1
cdr3_nt: TGTGCCAGCCGCCTGGACAGGGGGCGCGGTATTGAGCAGTTCTTC
cdr3_aa: CASRLDRGRGIEQFF

d_call: -
v_call: TRBV5-1
clone_size: few
j_call: TRBJ1-2
cdr3_nt: TGCGCCAGCAGCTTGGACAGGCCCTATGGCTACACCTTC
cdr3_aa: CASSLDRPYGYTF

d_call: -
v_call: TRBV28
clone_size: -
j_call: TRBJ2-7
cdr3_nt: TGTGCCAGCAGGAACTGGCAGCGATGGGAGCAGTACTTC
cdr3_aa: CASRNWQRWEQYF

d_call: -
v_call: TRBV27
clone_size: -
j_call: TRBJ2-5
cdr3_nt: TGTGCCAGCAAGCAATGGGGGGAGGAGACCCAGTACTTC
cdr3_aa: CASKQWGEETQYF

d_call: -
v_call: TRBV6-5
clone_size: -
j_call: TRBJ2-7
cdr3_nt: TGTGCTTCGTCCCCCGTCTCCTACGAGCAGTACTTC
cdr3_aa: CASSPVSYEQYF

d_call: TRBD1
v_call: TRBV5-4
clone_size: few
j_call: TRBJ2-7
cdr3_nt: TGTGCCAGCAGCTCGGCGGGGACAGGGAGCAACGAGCAGTACTTC
cdr3_aa: CASSSAGTGSNEQYF

d_call: TRBD1
v_call: TRBV19
clone_size: -
j_call: TRBJ2-7
cdr3_nt: TGTGCCAGTACCCCAGCACAGGGGAGCGGAAGGTACGAGCAGTACTTC
cdr3_aa: CASTPAQGSGRYEQYF

d_call: TRBD1
v_call: TRBV10-3
clone_size: once
j_call: TRBJ2-1
cdr3_nt: TGTGCCATCAGTGCGCAACAGGGGAGTTGGCCTGAGCAGTTCTTC
cdr3_aa: CAISAQQGSWPEQFF

d_call: -
v_call: TRBV11-2
clone_size: -
j_call: TRBJ2-7
cdr3_nt: TGTGCCAGCAGCTTAGTCTCCCGGTTTCAGTACTTC
cdr3_aa: CASSLVSRFQYF

d_call: -
v_call: TRBV19
clone_size: -
j_call: TRBJ2-5
cdr3_nt: TGTGCCAGTAGTTCACTCACAAAAGGCCCAGAGACCCAGTACTTC
cdr3_aa: CASSSLTKGPETQYF

d_call: -
v_call: TRBV5-1
clone_size: -
j_call: TRBJ2-3
cdr3_nt: TGCGCCAGCAGCTTGTTCAGCCCAGATACGCAGTATTTT
cdr3_aa: CASSLFSPDTQYF